Listed here are 21 T cell receptor beta chains from one sample, sequenced in a study of post-analysis software for immune sequencing data. Broader study findings: When patients were compared with controls, a handful of TRBV segments were more frequent, TRBV5-6, TRBV5-1 and TRBV20-1 among them.

Their antigen targets remain unknown. TCR beta libraries were prepared from cDNA with unique molecular identifiers. Each CDR3 protein is one row after TCRdb ran MiXCR on the PCR reads. The sample consists of about 570,000 distinct CDR3 sequences, roughly 34% of them appearing once. Sample: blood. Every receptor here comes from a girl aged 2-17 years with multiple sclerosis.

This clonotype has just a few counts. This sequence joins TRBV7-2 and TRBJ2-7; TRBD1 agrees at 8 bases. CDR1 is SGHTA and CDR2 is FQGNSA in the germline V gene. The junction had 8 bases not matched to a gene; V was cut back by 3 bases and J by 1 base. This CDR3 has 16 amino acids. The CDR3 DNA follows: TGTGCCAGCAGCTTCCGGTGGGACAGGCTATCCTACGAGCAGTACTTC. This translates into CASSFRWDRLSYEQYF.

The chain has TRBV10-3 and TRBJ1-4; D ambiguous. The germline V gene has CDR1 ENHRY and CDR2 SYGVKD. Trimming removed 6 bases from V and 5 bases from J, with 16 bases in between. The CDR3 sequence is 15 residues long. The CDR3 loop reads CAISPEMDFNEKLFF. CDR3 DNA sequence: TGTGCCATCAGCCCTGAGATGGACTTCAATGAAAAACTGTTTTTT.

There are a few counts of this clonotype. The chain employs TRBV18 and TRBJ2-3, with D possibly matching TRBD2 (6 bases). The V and J ends lost 0 bases and 1 base respectively, with 11 bases between them. CDR3 length equals 16 residues. Germline lookup yields CDR1 KGHSH and CDR2 LQKENI. CDR3: CASSPPLASGTDTQYF. In DNA form, the CDR3 reads TGTGCCAGCTCACCACCGTTGGCTAGCGGCACAGATACGCAGTATTTT. The whole variable domain, filled in from reference TRBV18 and TRBJ2-3, reads NAGVMQNPRHLVRRRGQEARLRCSPMKGHSHVYWYRQLPEEGLKFMVYLQKENIIDESGMPKERFSAEFPKEGPSILRIQQVVRGDSAAYFCASSPPLASGTDTQYFGPGTRLTVL.

The V call is TRBV20-1, the J call TRBJ2-3; the D is unclear. The V end lost 5 bases, the J end lost 1 base, and 13 bases lay between the germline ends. Germline CDR1 is DFQATT and CDR2 is SNEGSKA (reference sequence). CDR3 length: 14 amino acids. The DNA of the CDR3 is TGCAGTGCTCAAACAGAGGTTGGCACAGATACGCAGTATTTT. Protein: CSAQTEVGTDTQYF.

The chain uses TRBV15 and TRBJ2-7, with D perhaps TRBD2 (7 bases). This CDR3 spans 18 amino acids. CDR1 and CDR2 from the germline V gene are LNHNV and YYDKDF (reference sequence). V lost 1 base to trimming and J lost 7 bases, with 26 bases between them. CDR3: CATSRAGSPGGWDNEQYF. The CDR3 nucleotides are TGTGCCACCAGCAGAGCCGGGTCACCGGGGGGATGGGACAATGAGCAGTACTTC.

There are a few counts of this clonotype. CDR3 in DNA: TGTGCCATCAGTGATTCAAGCGGGGAGACCCAGTACTTC. It translates to CAISDSSGETQYF. The chain has TRBV10-3 and TRBJ2-5; D might be TRBD2 (6 bases). CDR3 length: 13 amino acids. V was pared by 3 bases and J by 5 bases, with 10 bases between. The germline V gene encodes CDR1 ENHRY and CDR2 SYGVKD.

This clonotype was picked up a small number of times. One end of the junction varies from germline; a read error may be responsible. The V call is TRBV20-1, the J call TRBJ2-6, with 8 bases fitting TRBD1. CDR3 length: 15 residues. Germline V gives CDR1 DFQATT, CDR2 SNEGSKA (reference sequence). The DNA for the CDR3 is TGCATTGCTATAATACAGGGGGCTGGGGCCAACGTCCTGACTTTC. Its translation is CIAIIQGAGANVLTF.

The V and J genes are TRBV28 and TRBJ1-1; TRBD1 agrees at 9 bases. The CDR3 consists of 14 residues. Germline trimming cut 6 bases from V and 2 bases from J; bases unmatched to any gene: 4. Germline loops: CDR1 MDHEN, CDR2 SYDVKM. The CDR3 DNA is TGTGCCAGCAGAGAGACAGGGGGTAACACTGAAGCTTTCTTT. It is translated as CASRETGGNTEAFF.

This clonotype turned up a few times. The rearrangement uses TRBV4-2 and TRBJ2-1, with a tentative D call TRBD1 (7 bases). From germline, CDR1 is LGHNA and CDR2 YNFKEQ. The V end was cut by 0 bases, the J end by 7 bases, with 16 bases between. This CDR3 is built from 16 residues. This CDR3 reads CASSQERAGGRNEQFF. The CDR3 DNA is TGTGCCAGCAGCCAAGAAAGGGCAGGGGGGAGGAATGAGCAGTTCTTC.

About this clonotype itself: The junction departs from the called germline gene at one end, perhaps through a read error. The V and J genes are TRBV7-9 and TRBJ2-6; possibly TRBD2 for D (6 bases). This CDR3 contains 18 residues. Per germline, CDR1 SEHNR and CDR2 FQNEAQ (reference sequence). CDR3 sequence: CASSGGDLSVIGANILTF. As DNA, the CDR3 is TGTGCCAGCAGCGGAGGGGACCTTTCCGTGATAGGGGCCAACATCCTGACTTTC.

This chain uses TRBV12-3 or TRBV12-4 with TRBJ1-2, with TRBD1 matching 9 bases. The CDR3 consists of 12 residues. With 6 bases clipped from V and 8 bases from J, the junction kept 4 bases outside the gene matches. CDR3 in amino acids: CASRWTGVGYTF. The CDR3 DNA follows: TGTGCCAGCAGGTGGACAGGGGTGGGCTACACCTTC.

This clonotype was counted ten times or more. The chain couples TRBV20-1 to TRBJ1-1, with D possibly being TRBD1 (5 bases). This CDR3 has 13 residues. The germline gives CDR1 DFQATT, CDR2 SNEGSKA (reference sequence). V lost 5 bases and J 1 base, leaving 11 bases between the germline ends. Written as DNA, the CDR3 is TGCAGTGCTGCTCAGGGTGAGAACACTGAAGCTTTCTTT. Protein sequence: CSAAQGENTEAFF.

V usage is TRBV12-3 or TRBV12-4 and J usage is TRBJ1-1, with a tentative D call TRBD1 (6 bases). V lost 6 bases and J lost 5, with 13 bases in between. The CDR3 runs 13 residues. Written as DNA, the CDR3 is TGTGCCAGCAGAGAGACAGGTCCTACTGAAGCTTTCTTT. It codes for CASRETGPTEAFF.

This clonotype occurred a few times. The chain combines TRBV27 with TRBJ2-7; D unresolved. Germline V gene data show CDR1 as MNHEY and CDR2 as SMNVEV (reference sequence). The CDR3 extends over 13 amino acids. V shed 6 bases and J shed 2 bases, with 11 bases lying between them. The CDR3 loop is CASSPDPAYEQYF. CDR3 nucleotides: TGTGCCAGCAGCCCCGACCCAGCCTACGAGCAGTACTTC.

The genes are TRBV20-1 and TRBJ2-5, with a weak D call TRBD1 (5 bases). CDR1 is DFQATT and CDR2 is SNEGSKA in the germline V gene (reference sequence). V shed 3 bases and J shed 2 bases, with 13 bases lying between them. CDR3 length equals 14 residues. The CDR3 region has the DNA TGCAGTGCTAGGTTACGACCAGGGCAAGAGACCCAGTACTTC. Translation: CSARLRPGQETQYF.

V gene TRBV29-1 combines with J gene TRBJ1-5, with D possibly matching TRBD1 (5 bases). The ends were cut back, 3 bases at V and 13 bases at J, with 16 bases in the middle. CDR3 length equals 12 residues. Germline V gives CDR1 SQVTM, CDR2 ANQGSEA. The DNA for the CDR3 is TGCAGCGTTGATTTGGGGGTGGTAGGGCAGCATTTT. This translates into CSVDLGVVGQHF.

The V and J genes are TRBV29-1 and TRBJ2-1; D is undetermined. The CDR3 length is 15 residues. The germline V gene encodes CDR1 SQVTM and CDR2 ANQGSEA. V lost 4 bases to trimming and J lost 6 bases, with 19 bases between them. Here the CDR3 reads CSVGSGLRESNEQFF. The CDR3 DNA is TGCAGCGTTGGATCGGGCCTTAGGGAAAGCAATGAGCAGTTCTTC.

V and J are TRBV7-2 and TRBJ2-5; 7 bases map to TRBD2. Trimming took 5 bases from V and 2 from J; bases not matched to a gene: 5. This CDR3 region has 14 residues. CDR1 SGHTA and CDR2 FQGNSA come from the germline V gene. CDR3 DNA: TGTGCCAGCAGCATCGTCGGGGGGCAAGAGACCCAGTACTTC. Translating gives CASSIVGGQETQYF.

J is TRBJ1-2 and V is TRBV7-9, with 8 bases identical to TRBD1. Germline assignment: CDR1 SEHNR and CDR2 FQNEAQ (reference sequence). The CDR3 contains 15 residues. V gave up 4 bases and J gave up 6 bases; unmatched junction bases: 10. The CDR3 bases are TGTGCCAGCAGCTCGCTTTTAGACAGGGGCGATGGCTACACCTTC. Protein sequence: CASSSLLDRGDGYTF.

This clonotype was counted only a few times. The chain couples TRBV6-6 to TRBJ1-2, with 7 bases matching TRBD1. The germline CDR1 and CDR2 sequences are MNHNY and SVGAGI (reference sequence). The CDR3 extends over 16 amino acids. V was pared by 2 bases and J by 0 bases, with 6 bases of the junction left unmatched. This CDR3 reads CASSYQNRGSNYGYTF. The CDR3 nucleotides read TGTGCCAGCAGTTACCAAAACAGGGGATCTAACTATGGCTACACCTTC.

This clonotype was observed many times. The chain combines TRBV27 with TRBJ2-3; 11 bases line up with TRBD2. Germline V lookup: CDR1 MNHEY, CDR2 SMNVEV (reference sequence). The J segment lost 1 base and the V segment lost 6 bases, leaving 3 bases of the junction unmatched. The CDR3 runs to 15 residues. CDR3 DNA: TGTGCCAGCAGCATACTAGCGGGGGGCACAGATACGCAGTATTTT. It translates to CASSILAGGTDTQYF.